This passage covers 12 T cell receptor beta chains from one sample sequenced in a study of tumor-infiltrating lymphocytes in primary liver carcinoma. Starting from roughly 0.5 ug of total RNA, TCR beta cDNA was produced with a primer in the constant region. Three nested multiplex PCR rounds, a slightly modified ARM-PCR method, built the TCR beta libraries. PCR rounds one and two used TRBV1-TRBV30 forward primers with a C-beta reverse primer for around 11 cycles each. TCRdb called the multiplex PCR reads again in MiXCR, with one record for every CDR3 protein. The table shows about 330,000 distinct CDR3 sequences, with approximately 65% occurring only once. Blood RNA originated from unsorted whole blood, with germline DNA additionally extracted. The sample was peripheral blood. The receptors originated from a man aged 35 to 55 with primary liver carcinoma and hepatitis B virus infection.

The V call is TRBV6-6, the J call TRBJ1-4, with 12 bases identical to TRBD1. CDR1 and CDR2 (germline): MNHNY, SVGAGI (reference sequence). This CDR3 has 17 amino acids. Unmatched junction bases numbered 8, after V lost 2 bases and J lost 7 bases. The CDR3 reads CASSYTGTGGPSEKLFF. The CDR3 DNA sequence: TGTGCCAGCAGTTACACAGGGACAGGGGGCCCTAGTGAAAAACTGTTTTTT.

This clonotype showed up just once. Given the absence of the conserved phenylalanine or tryptophan at the CDR3 end, a read error is likely. The chain combines TRBV11-2 with TRBJ2-5; D gene uncertain. With 1 base removed from V and 7 bases from J, the gap between germline ends came to 16 bases. The CDR3 is made up of 15 amino acids. Germline V gives CDR1 SGHAT, CDR2 FQNNGV. CDR3 DNA: TGTGCCAGCAGCTTAGCCCCGGAAGTCCGAGTGACCCAGTACTCC. Its protein product is CASSLAPEVRVTQYS.

This clonotype was seen just once. A much larger clone lies a single base off, so this may be a read error. The chain is built from TRBV6-5 and TRBJ1-1, with 7 positions matching TRBD1. The germline V gene has CDR1 MNHEY and CDR2 SVGAGI. The CDR3 is 15 amino acids. The CDR3 sequence is CAISYRGQLPTEAFF. CDR3 DNA: TGTGCCATCAGTTACCGGGGACAGTTACCCACTGAAGCTTTCTTT.

About this clonotype: A clone one base away is much larger, so this may be a read error. The rearrangement links TRBV5-4 to TRBJ2-1; 13 nucleotides agree with TRBD2. J gave up 9 bases and V 3 bases, and 12 bases lay outside the gene matches. Germline CDR1 SGHNT, CDR2 YYREEE (reference sequence). This CDR3 spans 17 amino acids. DNA of the CDR3: TGTGCCAGCAGCTCCTACGCGGGACTAGCGGGAATGGGTGAGCAGTTCTTC. Protein product: CASSSYAGLAGMGEQFF.

Turning to this clonotype: As the CDR3 is not closed by the conserved phenylalanine or tryptophan, this likely results from a read error. The chain is built from TRBV11-2 and TRBJ2-2; D remains ambiguous. V dropped 2 bases and J dropped 2 bases, with 12 bases sitting between them. The germline V gene has CDR1 SGHAT and CDR2 FQNNGV. The CDR3 has 16 residues. The CDR3 loop is CASSLQQWGNTGELFS. The DNA of the CDR3 is TGTGCCAGCAGCTTACAACAGTGGGGAAACACCGGGGAGCTGTTTTCT.

This clonotype has a handful of counts. The junction departs from the called germline gene at one end, perhaps through a read error. The rearrangement links TRBV6-6 to TRBJ2-7; D is undetermined. The germline gives CDR1 MNHNY, CDR2 SVGAGI (reference sequence). CDR3 length: 12 residues. This chain's CDR3 is CVSRSPGREQYF. CDR3 sequence (DNA): TGTGTCAGCAGATCCCCGGGTCGCGAGCAGTACTTC.

This clonotype has only a few counts. Germline and junction disagree at one end, which may indicate a read error. This chain uses TRBV5-1 with TRBJ2-5; 7 bases map to TRBD1. The germline V gene encodes CDR1 SGHRS and CDR2 YFSETQ. This CDR3 spans 15 amino acids. The CDR3: CASSYQTGNQETQYF. The CDR3 coding sequence is TGCGCCAGCAGTTACCAGACAGGGAACCAAGAGACCCAGTATTTC. Full variable domain (rest looked up from reference TRBV5-1 and TRBJ2-5): KAGVTQTPRYLIKTRGQQVTLSCSPISGHRSVSWYQQTPGQGLQFLFEYFSETQRNKGNFPGRFSGRQFSNSRSEMNVSTLELGDSALYLCASSYQTGNQETQYFGPGTRLLVL.

Regarding this clonotype: Because it lacks the conserved phenylalanine or tryptophan at the end, this CDR3 is likely a read error. The V and J genes are TRBV11-2 and TRBJ2-7; possibly TRBD2 for D (5 bases). V gave up 0 bases and J gave up 9 bases, with 9 bases separating them. The CDR3 covers 12 residues. The germline gives CDR1 SGHAT, CDR2 FQNNGV. The CDR3 protein is CASSLDLAGQYY. CDR3 DNA: TGTGCCAGCAGCTTAGATCTAGCCGGGCAGTACTAC.

This clonotype was counted ten times or more. The chain links TRBV6-2 or TRBV6-3 to TRBJ2-7, with 12 positions matching TRBD1. CDR3 length: 15 amino acids. In germline, CDR1 is MNHEY, CDR2 SVGEGT. Trimming cost V 6 bases and J 7 bases; bases outside gene matches: 10. Here the CDR3 reads CASSTWGQGAGEQYF. The CDR3, as DNA: TGTGCCAGCAGCACCTGGGGACAGGGGGCTGGGGAGCAGTACTTC.

This clonotype came up a few times. The rearrangement joins TRBV28 to TRBJ2-7, with D possibly being TRBD1 (5 bases). Trimming left V 7 bases short and J 3 bases short, with 7 bases between. Germline V gives CDR1 MDHEN, CDR2 SYDVKM. The CDR3 length is 11 residues. The CDR3 region has the DNA TGTGCCAGCATTCAGGGCTACGAGCAGTACTTC. It yields the protein CASIQGYEQYF.

Note on this clonotype: This may stem from a read error, because a much larger clone lies one nucleotide away. The gene calls are TRBV6-1 and TRBJ1-4; the D is unclear. Germline V gene lookup returns CDR1 MNHNS and CDR2 SASEGT. V was cut by 2 bases and J by 14 bases, with 9 bases left in between. The CDR3 extends over 11 amino acids. The CDR3 loop reads CASSEIGNLFF. The CDR3 nucleotides are TGTGCCAGCAGTGAAATCGGGAATCTGTTTTTT.

There are many counts of this clonotype. This sequence joins TRBV5-5 and TRBJ2-3, with 9 bases matching TRBD1. Losses at the gene ends were 4 bases for V and 5 bases for J; bases not matched to a gene: 11. CDR3 length equals 16 residues. Germline CDR1 and CDR2: SGHKS and YYEKEE (reference sequence). The CDR3 coding sequence is TGTGCCAGCAGCATGGGACAGGGACGGTTCGGAGATACGCAGTATTTT. Protein sequence: CASSMGQGRFGDTQYF.